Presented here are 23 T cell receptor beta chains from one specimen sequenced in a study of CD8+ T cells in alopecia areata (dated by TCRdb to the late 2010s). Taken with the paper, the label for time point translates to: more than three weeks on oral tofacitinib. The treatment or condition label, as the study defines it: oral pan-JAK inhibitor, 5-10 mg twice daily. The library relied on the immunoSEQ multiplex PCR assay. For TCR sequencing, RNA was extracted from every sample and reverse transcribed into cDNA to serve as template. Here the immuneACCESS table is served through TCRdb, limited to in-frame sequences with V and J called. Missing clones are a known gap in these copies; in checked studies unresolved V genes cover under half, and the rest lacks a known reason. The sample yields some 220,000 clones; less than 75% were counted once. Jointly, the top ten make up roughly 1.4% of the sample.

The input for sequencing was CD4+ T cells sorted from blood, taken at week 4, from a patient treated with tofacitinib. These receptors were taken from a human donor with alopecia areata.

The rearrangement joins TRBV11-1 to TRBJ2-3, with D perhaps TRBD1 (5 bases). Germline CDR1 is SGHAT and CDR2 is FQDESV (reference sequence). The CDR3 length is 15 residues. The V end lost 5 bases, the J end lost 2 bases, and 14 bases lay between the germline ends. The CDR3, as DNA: TGTGCCAGCAGCGCTAATCGACAGTACACAGATACGCAGTATTTT. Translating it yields CASSANRQYTDTQYF. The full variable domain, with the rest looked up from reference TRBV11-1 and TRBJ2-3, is EAEVAQSPRYKITEKSQAVAFWCDPISGHATLYWYRQILGQGPELLVQFQDESVVDDSQLPKDRFSAERLKGVDSTLKIQPAELGDSAMYLCASSANRQYTDTQYFGPGTRLTVL.

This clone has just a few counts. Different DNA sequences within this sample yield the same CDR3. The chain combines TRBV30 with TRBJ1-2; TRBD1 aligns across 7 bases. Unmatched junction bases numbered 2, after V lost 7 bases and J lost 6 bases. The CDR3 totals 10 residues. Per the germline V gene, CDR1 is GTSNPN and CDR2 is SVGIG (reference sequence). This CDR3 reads CALTGNGYTF. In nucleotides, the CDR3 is TGTGCCTTGACAGGGAATGGCTACACCTTC.

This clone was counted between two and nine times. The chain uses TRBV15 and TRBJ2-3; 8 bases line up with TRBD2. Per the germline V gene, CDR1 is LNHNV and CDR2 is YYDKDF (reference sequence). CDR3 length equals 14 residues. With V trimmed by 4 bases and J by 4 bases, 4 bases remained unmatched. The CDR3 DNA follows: TGTGCCACCAGCACACTAGCGGTCGCAGATACGCAGTATTTT. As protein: CATSTLAVADTQYF.

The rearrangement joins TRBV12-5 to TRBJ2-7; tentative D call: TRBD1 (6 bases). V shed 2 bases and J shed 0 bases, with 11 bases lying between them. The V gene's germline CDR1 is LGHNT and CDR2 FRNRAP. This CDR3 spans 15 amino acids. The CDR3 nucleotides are TGTGCTAGTGGTTTGCCACGGGACACCTCCTACGAGCAGTACTTC. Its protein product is CASGLPRDTSYEQYF.

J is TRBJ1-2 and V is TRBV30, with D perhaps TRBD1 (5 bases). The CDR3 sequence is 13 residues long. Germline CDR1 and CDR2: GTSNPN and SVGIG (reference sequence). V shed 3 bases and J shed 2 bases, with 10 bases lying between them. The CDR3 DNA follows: TGTGCCTGGAGCAGCGGGGGAAACTATGGCTACACCTTC. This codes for CAWSSGGNYGYTF.

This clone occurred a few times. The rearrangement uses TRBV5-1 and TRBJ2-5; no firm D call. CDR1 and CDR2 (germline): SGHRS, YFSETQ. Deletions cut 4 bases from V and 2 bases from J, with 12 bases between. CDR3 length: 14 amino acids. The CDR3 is CASSVSGAQETQYF. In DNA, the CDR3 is TGCGCCAGCAGCGTGTCGGGTGCTCAAGAGACCCAGTACTTC.

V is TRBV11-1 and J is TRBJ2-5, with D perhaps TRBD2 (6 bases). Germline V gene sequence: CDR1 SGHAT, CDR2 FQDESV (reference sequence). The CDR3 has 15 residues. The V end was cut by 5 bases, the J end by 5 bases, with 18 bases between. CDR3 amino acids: CASSQGGLPGETQYF. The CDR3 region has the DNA TGTGCCAGCAGCCAAGGAGGACTACCGGGGGAGACCCAGTACTTC.

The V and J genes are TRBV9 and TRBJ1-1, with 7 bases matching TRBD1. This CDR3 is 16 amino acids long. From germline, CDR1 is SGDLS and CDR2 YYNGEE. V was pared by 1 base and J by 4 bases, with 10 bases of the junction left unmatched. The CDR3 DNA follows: TGTGCCAGCAGCGTACCTCCGGAGGGGGCGCCCACTGAAGCTTTCTTT. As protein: CASSVPPEGAPTEAFF.

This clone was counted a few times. CDR3 sequence reads: CASSPGQALTDTQYF. In DNA form, the CDR3 reads TGCGCCAGCAGCCCGGGACAGGCCCTCACAGATACGCAGTATTTT. The chain links TRBV5-1 to TRBJ2-3; TRBD1 matches 8 bases. V was clipped by 4 bases and J by 2 bases; unmatched bases: 6. Per germline, CDR1 SGHRS and CDR2 YFSETQ. The CDR3 loop spans 15 amino acids.

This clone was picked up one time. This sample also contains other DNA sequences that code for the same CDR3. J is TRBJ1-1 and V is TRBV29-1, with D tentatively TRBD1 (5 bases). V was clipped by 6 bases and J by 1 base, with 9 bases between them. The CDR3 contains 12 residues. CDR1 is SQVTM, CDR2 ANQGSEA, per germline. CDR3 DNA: TGCAGCGTGTTCGGGGCGAACACTGAAGCTTTCTTT. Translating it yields CSVFGANTEAFF.

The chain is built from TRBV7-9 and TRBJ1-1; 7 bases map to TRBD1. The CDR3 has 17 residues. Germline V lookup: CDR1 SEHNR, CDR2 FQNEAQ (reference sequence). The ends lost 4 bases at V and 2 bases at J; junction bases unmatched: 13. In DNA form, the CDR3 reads TGTGCCAGCAGCTGGCTCAGTGGGGGACAGAGAAACACTGAAGCTTTCTTT. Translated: CASSWLSGGQRNTEAFF.

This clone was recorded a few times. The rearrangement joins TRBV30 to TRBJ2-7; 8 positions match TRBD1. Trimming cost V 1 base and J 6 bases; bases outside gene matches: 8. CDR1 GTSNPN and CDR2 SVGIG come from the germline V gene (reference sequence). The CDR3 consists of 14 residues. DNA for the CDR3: TGTGCCTGGAGTGCCCTGGACAGGGTCAGCGAGCAGTACTTC. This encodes CAWSALDRVSEQYF.

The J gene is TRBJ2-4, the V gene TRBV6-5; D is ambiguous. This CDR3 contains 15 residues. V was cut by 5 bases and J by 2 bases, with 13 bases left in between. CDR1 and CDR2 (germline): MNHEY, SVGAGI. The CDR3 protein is CASSATVRTKNIQYF. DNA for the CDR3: TGTGCCAGCAGTGCCACAGTGAGGACCAAAAACATTCAGTACTTC.

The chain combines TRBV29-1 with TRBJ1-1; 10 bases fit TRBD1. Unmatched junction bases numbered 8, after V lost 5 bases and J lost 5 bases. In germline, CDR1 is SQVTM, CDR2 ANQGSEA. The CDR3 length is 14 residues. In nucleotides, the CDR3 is TGCAGCGTTTGGACAGGGGGGGTTAGGACTGAAGCTTTCTTT. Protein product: CSVWTGGVRTEAFF.

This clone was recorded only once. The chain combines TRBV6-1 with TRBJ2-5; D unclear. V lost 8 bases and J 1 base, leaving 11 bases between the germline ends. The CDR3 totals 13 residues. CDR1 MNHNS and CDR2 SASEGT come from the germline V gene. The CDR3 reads CASAWSLQETQYF. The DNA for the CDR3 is TGTGCCAGCGCCTGGAGCCTCCAAGAGACCCAGTACTTC.

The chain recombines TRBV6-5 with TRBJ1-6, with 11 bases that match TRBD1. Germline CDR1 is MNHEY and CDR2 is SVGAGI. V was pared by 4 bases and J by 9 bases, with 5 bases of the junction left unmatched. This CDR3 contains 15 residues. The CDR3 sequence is CASSLTGTGGSPLHF. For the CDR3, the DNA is TGTGCCAGCAGTTTGACCGGGACAGGGGGTTCACCCCTCCACTTT.

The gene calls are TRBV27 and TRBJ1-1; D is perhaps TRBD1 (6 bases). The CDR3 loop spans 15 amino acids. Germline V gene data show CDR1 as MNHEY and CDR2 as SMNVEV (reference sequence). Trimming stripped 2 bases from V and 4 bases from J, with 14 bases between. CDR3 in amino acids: CASSLGGRGATEAFF. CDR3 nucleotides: TGTGCCAGCAGTTTAGGGGGGCGCGGGGCCACTGAAGCTTTCTTT.

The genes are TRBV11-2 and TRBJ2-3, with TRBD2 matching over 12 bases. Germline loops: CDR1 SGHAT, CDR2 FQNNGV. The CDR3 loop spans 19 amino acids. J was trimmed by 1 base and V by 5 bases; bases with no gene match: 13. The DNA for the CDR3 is TGTGCCAGCAGCCTCACCTGGACTAGCGGGGTGTTTGGCACAGATACGCAGTATTTT. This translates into CASSLTWTSGVFGTDTQYF.

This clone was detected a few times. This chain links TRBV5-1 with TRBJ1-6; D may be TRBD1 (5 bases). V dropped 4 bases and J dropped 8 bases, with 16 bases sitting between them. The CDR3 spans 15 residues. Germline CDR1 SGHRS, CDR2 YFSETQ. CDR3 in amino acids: CASSMTQPRDSPLHF. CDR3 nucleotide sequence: TGCGCCAGCAGCATGACTCAACCCAGGGATTCACCCCTCCACTTT.

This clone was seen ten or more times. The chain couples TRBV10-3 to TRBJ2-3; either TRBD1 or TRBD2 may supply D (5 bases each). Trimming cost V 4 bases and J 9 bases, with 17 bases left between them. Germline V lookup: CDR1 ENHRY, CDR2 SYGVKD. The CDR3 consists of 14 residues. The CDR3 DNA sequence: TGTGCCATCAGTGTCGGGGCCTCTCAGTGGACGCAGTATTTT. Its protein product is CAISVGASQWTQYF.

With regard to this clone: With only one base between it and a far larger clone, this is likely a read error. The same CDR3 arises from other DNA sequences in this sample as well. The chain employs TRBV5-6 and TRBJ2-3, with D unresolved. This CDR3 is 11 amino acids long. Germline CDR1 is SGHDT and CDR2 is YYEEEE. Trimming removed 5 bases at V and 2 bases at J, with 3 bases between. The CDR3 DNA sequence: TGTGCCAGCAGTGACACAGATACGCAGTATTTT. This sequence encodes CASSDTDTQYF.

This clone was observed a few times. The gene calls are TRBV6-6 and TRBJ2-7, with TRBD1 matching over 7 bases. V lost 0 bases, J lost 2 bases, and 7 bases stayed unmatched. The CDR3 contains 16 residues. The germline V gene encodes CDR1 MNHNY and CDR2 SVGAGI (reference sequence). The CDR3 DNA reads TGTGCCAGCAGTTACTCGATAGGGACAGAGACCTACGAGCAGTACTTC. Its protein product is CASSYSIGTETYEQYF.

Written as DNA, the CDR3 is TGCAGCGTTGTTAACCGGGCCCTGAGTCATGGCTACACCTTC. It specifies CSVVNRALSHGYTF. The V gene is TRBV29-1, the J gene TRBJ1-2; no clear D. The CDR3 sequence is 14 residues long. Germline V lookup: CDR1 SQVTM, CDR2 ANQGSEA. V was pared by 4 bases and J by 6 bases, with 18 bases between.